The T cell receptor beta chain under discussion was sequenced for a study of T cells after yellow fever vaccination. Study at large: Those fractions that held only low numbers of cells were prepared using the SMART-Seq v4 Ultra Low Input RNA kit.

TCRdb re-called the 5' RACE reads through MiXCR, storing one row per CDR3 protein. Of some 120,000 distinct CDR3 sequences in the sample, 13% to 15% were seen once. This CDR3 contains 15 residues. V was cut by 3 bases and J by 1 base, with 12 bases left in between. Germline CDR1 reads WSHSY; CDR2 reads SAAADI. This clonotype was seen many times. This TCR came from a man younger than 35 who received the YFV17D yellow fever vaccine. The sample was CD8+ T cells sorted from PBMCs, taken 5 days after the yellow fever booster vaccination. J is TRBJ2-5 and V is TRBV10-2; TRBD2 might be the D (7 bases). In DNA, the CDR3 is TGCGCCAGCAGTGAAGGCGGGGGCCTCCAAGAGACCCAGTACTTC. Amino acid sequence: CASSEGGGLQETQYF.